This passage covers 20 T cell receptor beta chains from one sample sequenced in a study of cytomegalovirus exposure and HLA in healthy donors. Primers for the PCR totalled 60 Vbeta and 13 Jbeta. TCRdb's copy holds only in-frame clones and misses some; the assay was immunoSEQ multiplex PCR. The profile shows some 190,000 clones, around 84% of them singletons. What was sequenced was PBMCs. The source is a woman younger than 35 in good health and CMV-seronegative.

This clone was detected a few times. This chain uses TRBV6-5 with TRBJ2-3, with 7 bases that match TRBD1. Per germline, CDR1 MNHEY and CDR2 SVGAGI. J gave up 4 bases and V 6 bases, and 7 bases lay outside the gene matches. This CDR3 has 14 amino acids. For the CDR3, the DNA is TGTGCCAGCAGCGCGACAGGGTCTGCAGATACGCAGTATTTT. This translates into CASSATGSADTQYF.

This clone was seen only a few times. The chain recombines TRBV19 with TRBJ1-4, with no clear D. Trimming pared 1 base from V and 4 bases from J, leaving 7 bases between. This CDR3 has 14 residues. CDR1 and CDR2 (germline): LNHDA, SQIVND (reference sequence). The CDR3 is CASSIVGSNEKLFF. CDR3 nucleotide sequence: TGTGCCAGTAGTATAGTGGGCAGTAATGAAAAACTGTTTTTT.

This chain links TRBV10-3 with TRBJ1-3; no definite D call. The germline CDR1 and CDR2 sequences are ENHRY and SYGVKD. V lost 11 bases and J 3 bases, leaving 26 bases between the germline ends. This CDR3 contains 17 residues. Here the CDR3 reads CARRRGEGFEDGNTIYF. CDR3 sequence (DNA): TGTGCCCGACGCAGAGGAGAGGGATTTGAGGATGGAAACACCATATATTTT.

This chain links TRBV4-1 with TRBJ2-1; TRBD2 aligns across 11 bases. With V trimmed by 6 bases and J by 13 bases, 5 bases remained unmatched. The CDR3 contains 12 residues. Germline-derived CDR1 and CDR2 are MGHRA and YSYEKL. As DNA, the CDR3 is TGCGCCAGCAGTAGTAGCGGGAGGGCCCAGTTCTTC. Amino acid sequence: CASSSSGRAQFF.

The chain links TRBV14 to TRBJ2-1; TRBD2 matches at 8 bases. CDR1 is SGHDN and CDR2 is FVKESK in the germline V gene. The CDR3 runs to 16 residues. V shed 4 bases, J shed 2 bases, and the junction held 7 bases outside the gene matches. CDR3 sequence (DNA): TGTGCCAGCAGCCGATATAGCGGGGACCCCTACAATGAGCAGTTCTTC. This gives the protein CASSRYSGDPYNEQFF.

This clone has just one count. The chain combines TRBV19 with TRBJ2-5; no definite D call. The V end was cut by 3 bases, the J end by 3 bases, with 8 bases between. This CDR3 region has 13 residues. Germline CDR1 reads LNHDA; CDR2 reads SQIVND (reference sequence). The CDR3 DNA follows: TGTGCCAGTAGTATGGCCTCAGAAGAGACCCAGTACTTC. Amino acids: CASSMASEETQYF.

This chain uses TRBV4-3 with TRBJ2-1, with 8 bases aligning to TRBD2. Trimming took 0 bases from V and 6 from J; bases not matched to a gene: 10. Germline CDR1 is LGHNA and CDR2 is YSLEER. The CDR3 consists of 17 residues. CDR3: CASSQDLVSLAVNEQFF. CDR3 coding DNA: TGCGCCAGCAGCCAAGACCTAGTTTCACTAGCGGTCAATGAGCAGTTCTTC.

V usage is TRBV29-1 and J usage is TRBJ1-5; D ambiguous. Germline-derived CDR1 and CDR2 are SQVTM and ANQGSEA. V was pared by 7 bases and J by 7 bases, with 17 bases between. This CDR3 is built from 13 residues. As DNA, the CDR3 is TGCAGCGCTGAGATGGGCTCAGGACAGCCCCAGCATTTT. This gives the protein CSAEMGSGQPQHF. The full variable domain, in which reference TRBV29-1 and TRBJ1-5 provide the parts outside the CDR3, is SAVISQKPSRDICQRGTSLTIQCQVDSQVTMMFWYRQQPGQSLTLIATANQGSEATYESGFVIDKFPISRPNLTFSTLTVSNMSPEDSSIYLCSAEMGSGQPQHFGDGTRLSIL.

This chain links TRBV5-1 with TRBJ2-5; 9 bases map to TRBD2. V was pared by 2 bases and J by 4 bases, with 3 bases of the junction left unmatched. The germline V gene encodes CDR1 SGHRS and CDR2 YFSETQ. There are 14 residues in the CDR3. The CDR3 is CASSFSGSRETQYF. Written as DNA, the CDR3 is TGCGCCAGCAGCTTTAGCGGGAGTCGAGAGACCCAGTACTTC.

The chain employs TRBV5-1 and TRBJ1-1; 9 bases align to TRBD1. Germline CDR1 is SGHRS and CDR2 is YFSETQ. The CDR3 loop spans 12 amino acids. Losses at the gene ends were 4 bases for V and 7 bases for J; bases not matched to a gene: 2. CDR3 region: CASSLGQGEAFF. In DNA, the CDR3 is TGCGCCAGCAGCCTGGGACAGGGTGAAGCTTTCTTT.

The rearrangement uses TRBV6-6 and TRBJ2-3; D gene unclear. V lost 6 bases and J 3 bases, leaving 7 bases between the germline ends. CDR1 and CDR2 (germline): MNHNY, SVGAGI (reference sequence). The CDR3 is made up of 12 amino acids. The chain's CDR3 is CASSTTTDTQYF. CDR3 nucleotide sequence: TGTGCCAGCAGCACTACAACAGATACGCAGTATTTT.

This clone appeared once. This sample includes further DNA sequences coding for the same CDR3. V and J are TRBV6-5 and TRBJ1-3; D unresolved. This CDR3 region has 16 residues. The ends were cut back, 0 bases at V and 0 bases at J, with 9 bases in the middle. Germline CDR1 reads MNHEY; CDR2 reads SVGAGI. CDR3 bases: TGTGCCAGCAGTTACTCGCGGGCCCTCTCTGGAAACACCATATATTTT. Translated: CASSYSRALSGNTIYF.

The rearrangement uses TRBV5-6 and TRBJ2-3; 10 bases line up with TRBD2. CDR1 is SGHDT, CDR2 YYEEEE, per germline. The CDR3 runs 12 residues. The V gene end was trimmed by 4 bases and the J gene end by 10 bases; junction bases not matched to a gene: 3. CDR3 sequence reads: CASSVTSGPQYF. For the CDR3, the DNA is TGTGCCAGCAGCGTGACTAGCGGGCCGCAGTATTTT.

The chain has TRBV6-5 and TRBJ2-7; 8 nucleotides line up with TRBD1. CDR1 is MNHEY and CDR2 is SVGAGI in the germline V gene. The CDR3 is 13 residues long. V shed 6 bases and J 2 bases; nucleotides not matched to a gene: 3. The CDR3 DNA is TGTGCCAGCAGGTTGACAGGGGCCTACGAGCAGTACTTC. The encoded protein is CASRLTGAYEQYF.

This chain uses TRBV28 with TRBJ1-1; 9 bases map to TRBD1. The ends lost 5 bases at V and 5 bases at J; junction bases unmatched: 6. The CDR3 has 14 amino acids. Germline CDR1 and CDR2: MDHEN and SYDVKM. CDR3 bases: TGTGCCAGCAGTCCAACAGGGGGCCCTACTGAAGCTTTCTTT. It specifies CASSPTGGPTEAFF.

This rearrangement joins TRBV28 to TRBJ2-1, with no clear D. Per the germline V gene, CDR1 is MDHEN and CDR2 is SYDVKM. This CDR3 region has 12 residues. The V and J ends lost 0 bases and 7 bases respectively, with 4 bases between them. The CDR3 coding sequence is TGTGCCAGCAGTTTATGGTCGAATGAGCAGTTCTTC. Amino acid sequence: CASSLWSNEQFF.

V usage is TRBV10-2 and J usage is TRBJ2-3; 8 nucleotides agree with TRBD1. There are 14 residues in the CDR3. Trimming removed 5 bases from V and 2 bases from J; junction bases left unmatched: 3. Germline V gene data show CDR1 as WSHSY and CDR2 as SAAADI. The DNA of the CDR3 is TGCGCCAGCAGTTGGACAGGGTACACAGATACGCAGTATTTT. Translation gives CASSWTGYTDTQYF.

The V gene is TRBV7-6, the J gene TRBJ2-7, with D perhaps TRBD2 (5 bases). Trimming took off 0 bases at V and 2 bases at J, with 8 bases between the two ends. Looked up from germline, CDR1 is SGHVS and CDR2 is FNYEAQ. CDR3 size: 14 residues. The CDR3: CASSLAGETYEQYF. The CDR3 bases are TGTGCCAGCAGCTTAGCCGGGGAAACCTACGAGCAGTACTTC.

The chain employs TRBV6-5 and TRBJ2-1; 8 nucleotides agree with TRBD2. Germline CDR1 is MNHEY and CDR2 is SVGAGI. The ends lost 2 bases at V and 8 bases at J; junction bases unmatched: 8. The CDR3 loop spans 15 amino acids. As DNA, the CDR3 is TGTGCCAGCAGTTACGACGGGGGGGGAGGCGATGAGCAGTTCTTC. Translated: CASSYDGGGGDEQFF.

The rearrangement links TRBV4-3 to TRBJ2-3; 8 bases are shared with TRBD2. The CDR3 consists of 15 residues. Germline trimming cut 4 bases from V and 4 bases from J; bases unmatched to any gene: 7. The germline gives CDR1 LGHNA, CDR2 YSLEER. The CDR3 bases are TGCGCCAGCAGCCCCAATGCGGGAGGATCAGATACGCAGTATTTT. Its protein is CASSPNAGGSDTQYF.